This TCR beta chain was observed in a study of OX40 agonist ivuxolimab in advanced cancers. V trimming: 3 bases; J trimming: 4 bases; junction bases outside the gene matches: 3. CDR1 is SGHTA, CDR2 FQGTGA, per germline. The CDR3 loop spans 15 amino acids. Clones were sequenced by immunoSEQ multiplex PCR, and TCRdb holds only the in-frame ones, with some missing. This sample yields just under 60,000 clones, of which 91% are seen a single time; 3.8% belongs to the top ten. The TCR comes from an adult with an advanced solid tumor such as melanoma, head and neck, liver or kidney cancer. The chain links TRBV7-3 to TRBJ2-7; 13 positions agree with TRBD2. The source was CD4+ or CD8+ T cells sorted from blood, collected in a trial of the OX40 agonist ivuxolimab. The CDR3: CASSFGLAGVYEQYF. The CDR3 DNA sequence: TGTGCCAGCAGCTTCGGACTAGCGGGAGTGTACGAGCAGTACTTC.